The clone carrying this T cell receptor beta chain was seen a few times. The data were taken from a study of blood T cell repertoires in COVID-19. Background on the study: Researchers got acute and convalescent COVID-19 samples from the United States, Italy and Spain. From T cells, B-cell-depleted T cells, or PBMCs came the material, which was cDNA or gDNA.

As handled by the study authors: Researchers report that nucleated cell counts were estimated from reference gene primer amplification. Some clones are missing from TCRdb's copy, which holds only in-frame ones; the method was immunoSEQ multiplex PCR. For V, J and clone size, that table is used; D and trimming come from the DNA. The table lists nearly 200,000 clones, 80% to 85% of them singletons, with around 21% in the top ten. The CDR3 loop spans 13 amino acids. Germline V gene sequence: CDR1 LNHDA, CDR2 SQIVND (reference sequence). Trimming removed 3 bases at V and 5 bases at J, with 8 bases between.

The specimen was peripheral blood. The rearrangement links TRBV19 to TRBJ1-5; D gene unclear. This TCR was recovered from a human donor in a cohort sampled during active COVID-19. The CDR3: CASSMSPYQPQHF. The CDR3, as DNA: TGTGCCAGTAGTATGTCTCCTTATCAGCCCCAGCATTTT.